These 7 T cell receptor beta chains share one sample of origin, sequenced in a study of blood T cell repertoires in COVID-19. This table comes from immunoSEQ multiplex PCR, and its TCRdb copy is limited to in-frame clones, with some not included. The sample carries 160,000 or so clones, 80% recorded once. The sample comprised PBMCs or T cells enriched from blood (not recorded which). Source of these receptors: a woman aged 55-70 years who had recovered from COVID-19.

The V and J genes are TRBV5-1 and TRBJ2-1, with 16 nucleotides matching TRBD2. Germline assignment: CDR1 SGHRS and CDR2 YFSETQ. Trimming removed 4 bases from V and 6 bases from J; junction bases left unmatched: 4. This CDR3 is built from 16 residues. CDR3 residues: CASSGGLAGGRNEQFF. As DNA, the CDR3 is TGCGCCAGCAGCGGGGGACTAGCGGGGGGGCGCAATGAGCAGTTCTTC.

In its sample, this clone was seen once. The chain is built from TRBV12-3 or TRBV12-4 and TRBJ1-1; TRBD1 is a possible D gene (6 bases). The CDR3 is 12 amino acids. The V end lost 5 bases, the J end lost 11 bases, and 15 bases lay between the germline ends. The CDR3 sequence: CASSTQQGWAFF. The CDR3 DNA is TGTGCCAGCAGTACCCAACAGGGTTGGGCTTTCTTT.

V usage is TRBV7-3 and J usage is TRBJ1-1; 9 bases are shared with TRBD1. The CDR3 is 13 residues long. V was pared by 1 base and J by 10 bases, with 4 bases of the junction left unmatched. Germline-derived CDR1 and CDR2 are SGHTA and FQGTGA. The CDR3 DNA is TGTGCCAGCAGCTTAAGGGACAGGGACGGAGCTTTCTTT. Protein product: CASSLRDRDGAFF.

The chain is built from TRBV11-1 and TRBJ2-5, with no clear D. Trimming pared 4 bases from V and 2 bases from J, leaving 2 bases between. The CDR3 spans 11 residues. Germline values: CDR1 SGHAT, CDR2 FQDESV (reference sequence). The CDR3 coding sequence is TGTGCCAGCAGCTCGCAAGAGACCCAGTACTTC. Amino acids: CASSSQETQYF.

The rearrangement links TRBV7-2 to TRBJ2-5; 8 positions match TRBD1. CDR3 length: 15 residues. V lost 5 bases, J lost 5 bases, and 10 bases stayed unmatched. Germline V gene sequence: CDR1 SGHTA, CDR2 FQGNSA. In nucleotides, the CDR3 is TGTGCCAGCAGCACGGACAGGGTGGTTGGGGAGACCCAGTACTTC. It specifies CASSTDRVVGETQYF.

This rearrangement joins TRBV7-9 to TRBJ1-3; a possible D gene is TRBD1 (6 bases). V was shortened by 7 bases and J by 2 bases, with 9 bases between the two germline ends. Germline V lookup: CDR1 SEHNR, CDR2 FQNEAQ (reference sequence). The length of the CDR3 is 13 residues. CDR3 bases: TGTGCCAGCATCAACAGGGCTGGAAACACCATATATTTT. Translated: CASINRAGNTIYF.

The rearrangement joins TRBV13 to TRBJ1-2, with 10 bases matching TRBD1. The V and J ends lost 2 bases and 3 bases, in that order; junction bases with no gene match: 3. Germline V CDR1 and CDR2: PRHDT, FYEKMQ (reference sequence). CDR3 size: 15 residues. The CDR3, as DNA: TGTGCCAGCAGCTTACGCGGGACAGGGGACTATGGCTACACCTTC. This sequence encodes CASSLRGTGDYGYTF.